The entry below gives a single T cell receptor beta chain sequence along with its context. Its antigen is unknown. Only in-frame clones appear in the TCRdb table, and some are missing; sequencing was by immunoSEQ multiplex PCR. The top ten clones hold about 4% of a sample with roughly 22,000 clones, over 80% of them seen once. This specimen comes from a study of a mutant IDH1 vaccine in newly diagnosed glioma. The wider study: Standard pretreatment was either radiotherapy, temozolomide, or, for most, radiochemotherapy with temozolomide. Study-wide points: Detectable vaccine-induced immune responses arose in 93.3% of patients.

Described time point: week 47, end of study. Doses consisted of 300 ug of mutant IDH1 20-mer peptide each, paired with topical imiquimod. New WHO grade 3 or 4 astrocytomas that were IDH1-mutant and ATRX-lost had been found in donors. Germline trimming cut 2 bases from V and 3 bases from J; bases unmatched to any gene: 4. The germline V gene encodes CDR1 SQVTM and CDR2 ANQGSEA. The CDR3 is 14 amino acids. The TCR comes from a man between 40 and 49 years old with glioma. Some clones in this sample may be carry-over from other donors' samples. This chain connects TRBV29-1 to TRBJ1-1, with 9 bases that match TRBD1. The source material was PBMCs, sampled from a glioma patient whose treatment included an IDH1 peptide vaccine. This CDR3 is CSVETGTGYTEAFF. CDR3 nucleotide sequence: TGCAGCGTTGAAACCGGGACAGGGTACACTGAAGCTTTCTTT.